A selection of T cell receptor beta chains follows, all from one sample in a study of T cells in Graves' hyperthyroidism and ophthalmopathy. Using its own MiXCR run on the multiplex PCR reads, TCRdb lists one record per CDR3 protein. The sample includes approximately 480,000 distinct CDR3 sequences, less than 25% seen only once; the top ten take approximately 25%. Material: blood. These receptors were collected from a man younger than 30 with Graves' hyperthyroidism. CDR3s include the opening cysteine and the closing phenylalanine or tryptophan. D genes are given only for firm matches. Clone size is stated in some rows and not others, as once, few, many or a class when expanded.

>many|TRBV20-1|TRBJ2-5|TRBD2|14
TGCAGTGCTAGATCCCCGGGACTAGCGAAGACCCAGTACTTC
CSARSPGLAKTQYF
>.|TRBV11-2|TRBJ2-5|TRBD2|18
TGTGCCAGCAGAGGTGGGACTATTGCAAAAGGTTTAATGGAGACCCAGTACTTC
CASRGGTIAKGLMETQYF
>many|TRBV29-1|TRBJ2-7|.|10
TGCAGCGTTGGGAGCTACGAGCAGTACTTC
CSVGSYEQYF
>few|TRBV11-2|TRBJ2-5|TRBD1|17
TGTGCCAGCAGCCCCCCGGGACAGTTGGTCGGGCGAGAGACCCAGTACTTC
CASSPPGQLVGRETQYF
>many|TRBV11-2|TRBJ2-7|.|13
TGTGCCAGCAGCTTAGATATAGTCGGCGAGCAGTACTTC
CASSLDIVGEQYF
>.|TRBV7-2|TRBJ1-5|TRBD1|15
TGTGCCAGCAGCGCGCGGACAGGGGGATCTCAGCCCCAGCATTTT
CASSARTGGSQPQHF
>many|TRBV6-1|TRBJ2-5|TRBD2|17
TGTGCCAGCAGTCCACCCCTTGGAGGGACTAGCGAAGAGACCCAGTACTTC
CASSPPLGGTSEETQYF
>many|TRBV24-1|TRBJ2-5|.|17
TGTGCCACCAGTGATTTACGGGCGGGGGCCCTCCAAGAGACCCAGTACTTC
CATSDLRAGALQETQYF
>many|TRBV12-3/TRBV12-4|TRBJ2-5|TRBD2|16
TGTGCCAGCAGTTCCCCTCGGGGGGTTAACCAAGAGACCCAGTACTTC
CASSSPRGVNQETQYF
>few|TRBV5-1|TRBJ2-2|.|14
TGCGCCAGCGGCGACCAGGCTAACACCGGGGAGCTGTTTTTT
CASGDQANTGELFF
>many|TRBV30|TRBJ2-7|.|12
TGTGCCTGGAGTGACAGGGACTACGAGCAGTACTTC
CAWSDRDYEQYF
>many|TRBV5-1|TRBJ1-2|.|15
TGCGCCAGCAGCTTGGACCCTATCACCTTCTATGGCTACACCTTC
CASSLDPITFYGYTF
>many|TRBV29-1|TRBJ1-1|.|12
TGCAGCGTTGATAAGGTCCTCACTGAAGCTTTCTTT
CSVDKVLTEAFF
>many|TRBV9|TRBJ1-1|.|16
TGTGCCAGCAGCGTAGGGGTAAGGTCACGAACCACTGAAGCTTTCTTT
CASSVGVRSRTTEAFF
>many|TRBV6-1|TRBJ2-7|.|13
TGTGCCAGCAGCGACCGGGGCAAATACGAGCAGTACTTC
CASSDRGKYEQYF
>many|TRBV20-1|TRBJ1-2|TRBD1|13
TGCAGTGCTCCTCGGACAGGGAGCTATGGCTACACCTTC
CSAPRTGSYGYTF
>.|TRBV30|TRBJ1-2|.|12
TGTGCCTGGAGCCTCAAGGGGCACGGCTACACCTTC
CAWSLKGHGYTF
>few|TRBV5-1|TRBJ2-7|TRBD2|15
TGCGCCAGCAGCGACCTCCGGGGGGGCTATTACGAGCAGTACTTC
CASSDLRGGYYEQYF
>few|TRBV19|TRBJ2-7|.|14
TGTGCCAGTAGTATGACAGGTAACCCCTACGAGCAGTACTTC
CASSMTGNPYEQYF
>.|TRBV18|TRBJ1-2|.|14
TGTGCCAGCTCACCAGCGGACAGTGACTATGGCTACACCTTC
CASSPADSDYGYTF
>few|TRBV28|TRBJ2-7|TRBD2|16
TGTGCCAGCAGGATTCCCGGGACTAGCGGGGACAACGAGCAGTACTTC
CASRIPGTSGDNEQYF
>many|TRBV6-4|TRBJ2-6|TRBD1|17
TGTGCCAGCAGTGAGTCAGGGGGAGAGAGCGGGGCCAACGTCCTGACTTTC
CASSESGGESGANVLTF